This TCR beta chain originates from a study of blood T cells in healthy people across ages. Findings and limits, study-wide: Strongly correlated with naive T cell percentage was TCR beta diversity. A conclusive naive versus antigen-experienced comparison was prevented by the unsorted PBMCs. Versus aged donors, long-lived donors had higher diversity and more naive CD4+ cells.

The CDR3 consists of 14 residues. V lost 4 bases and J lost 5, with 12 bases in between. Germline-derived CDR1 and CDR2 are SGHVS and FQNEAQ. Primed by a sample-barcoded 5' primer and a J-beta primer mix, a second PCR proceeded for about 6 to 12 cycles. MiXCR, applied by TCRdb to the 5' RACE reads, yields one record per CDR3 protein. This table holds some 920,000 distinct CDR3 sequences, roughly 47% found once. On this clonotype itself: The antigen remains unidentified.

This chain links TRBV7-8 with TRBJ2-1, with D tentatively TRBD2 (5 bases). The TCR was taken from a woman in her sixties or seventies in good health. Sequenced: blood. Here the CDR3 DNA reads TGTGCCAGCAGCTCCCGGAAGGGAGACAATGAGCAGTTCTTC. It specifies CASSSRKGDNEQFF.